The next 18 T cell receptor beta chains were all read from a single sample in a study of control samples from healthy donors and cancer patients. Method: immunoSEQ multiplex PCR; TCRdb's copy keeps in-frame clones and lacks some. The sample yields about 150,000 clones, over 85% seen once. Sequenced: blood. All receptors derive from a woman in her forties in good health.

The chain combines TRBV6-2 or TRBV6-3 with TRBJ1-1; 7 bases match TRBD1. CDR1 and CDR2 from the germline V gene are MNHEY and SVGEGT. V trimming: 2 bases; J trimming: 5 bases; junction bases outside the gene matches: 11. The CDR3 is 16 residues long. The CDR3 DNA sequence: TGTGCCAGCAGTTACGAAGACGGACAGGCGGGTACTGAAGCTTTCTTT. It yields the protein CASSYEDGQAGTEAFF.

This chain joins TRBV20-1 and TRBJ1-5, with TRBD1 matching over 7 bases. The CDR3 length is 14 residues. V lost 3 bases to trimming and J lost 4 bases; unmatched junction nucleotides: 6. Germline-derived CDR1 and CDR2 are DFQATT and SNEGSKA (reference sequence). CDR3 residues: CSASPAGGNQPQHF. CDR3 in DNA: TGCAGTGCTAGTCCGGCAGGGGGTAATCAGCCCCAGCATTTT.

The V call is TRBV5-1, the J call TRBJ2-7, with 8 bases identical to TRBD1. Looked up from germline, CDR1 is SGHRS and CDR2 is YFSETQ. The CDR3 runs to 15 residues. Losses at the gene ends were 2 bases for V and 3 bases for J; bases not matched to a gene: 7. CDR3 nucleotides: TGCGCCAGCAGCTTAGCCGGGACAGGTCACTACGAGCAGTACTTC. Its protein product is CASSLAGTGHYEQYF. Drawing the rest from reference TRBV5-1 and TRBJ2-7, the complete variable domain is KAGVTQTPRYLIKTRGQQVTLSCSPISGHRSVSWYQQTPGQGLQFLFEYFSETQRNKGNFPGRFSGRQFSNSRSEMNVSTLELGDSALYLCASSLAGTGHYEQYFGPGTRLTVT.

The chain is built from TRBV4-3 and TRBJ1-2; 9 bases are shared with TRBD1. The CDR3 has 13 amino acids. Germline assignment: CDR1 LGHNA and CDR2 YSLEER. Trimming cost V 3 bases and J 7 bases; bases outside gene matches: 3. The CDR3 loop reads CASSHGTGFGYTF. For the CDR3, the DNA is TGCGCCAGCAGCCACGGGACAGGGTTTGGCTACACCTTC.

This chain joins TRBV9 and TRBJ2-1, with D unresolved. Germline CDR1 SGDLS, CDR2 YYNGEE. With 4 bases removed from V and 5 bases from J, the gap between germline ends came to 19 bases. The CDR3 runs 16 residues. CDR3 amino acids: CASSPHGRVQHNEQFF. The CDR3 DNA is TGTGCCAGCAGCCCCCACGGCCGAGTTCAGCACAATGAGCAGTTCTTC. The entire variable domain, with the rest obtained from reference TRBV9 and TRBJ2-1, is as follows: DSGVTQTPKHLITATGQRVTLRCSPRSGDLSVYWYQQSLDQGLQFLIQYYNGEERAKGNILERFSAQQFPDLHSELNLSSLELGDSALYFCASSPHGRVQHNEQFFGPGTRLTVL.

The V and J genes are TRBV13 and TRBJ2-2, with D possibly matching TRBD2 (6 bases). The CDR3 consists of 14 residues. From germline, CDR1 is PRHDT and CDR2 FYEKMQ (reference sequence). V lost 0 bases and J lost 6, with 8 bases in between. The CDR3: CASSLGLAPGELFF. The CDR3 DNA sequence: TGTGCCAGCAGCTTAGGACTAGCCCCCGGGGAGCTGTTTTTT.

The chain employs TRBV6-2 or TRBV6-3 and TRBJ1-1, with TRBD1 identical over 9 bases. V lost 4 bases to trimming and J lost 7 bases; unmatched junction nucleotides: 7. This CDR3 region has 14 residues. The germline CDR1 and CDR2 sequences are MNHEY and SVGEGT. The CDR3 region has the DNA TGTGCCAGCAGTTCTCCGGGACAGGGTGATGAAGCTTTCTTT. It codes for CASSSPGQGDEAFF.

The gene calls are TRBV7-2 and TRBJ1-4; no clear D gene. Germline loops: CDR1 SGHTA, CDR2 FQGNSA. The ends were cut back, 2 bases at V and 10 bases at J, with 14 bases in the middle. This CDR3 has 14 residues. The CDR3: CASSLLTRGGKLFF. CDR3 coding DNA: TGTGCCAGCAGCTTATTGACACGGGGTGGAAAACTGTTTTTT.

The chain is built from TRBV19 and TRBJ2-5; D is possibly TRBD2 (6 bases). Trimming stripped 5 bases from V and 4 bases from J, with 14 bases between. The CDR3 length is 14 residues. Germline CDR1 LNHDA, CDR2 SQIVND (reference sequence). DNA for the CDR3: TGTGCCAGTAGTCCGAGAGGGAGGTCAGAGACCCAGTACTTC. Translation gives CASSPRGRSETQYF.

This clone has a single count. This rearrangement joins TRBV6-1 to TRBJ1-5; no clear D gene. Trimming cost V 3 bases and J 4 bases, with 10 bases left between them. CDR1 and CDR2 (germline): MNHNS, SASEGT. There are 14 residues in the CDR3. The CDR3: CASSETDYNQPQHF. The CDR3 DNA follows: TGTGCCAGCAGTGAGACGGACTATAATCAGCCCCAGCATTTT.

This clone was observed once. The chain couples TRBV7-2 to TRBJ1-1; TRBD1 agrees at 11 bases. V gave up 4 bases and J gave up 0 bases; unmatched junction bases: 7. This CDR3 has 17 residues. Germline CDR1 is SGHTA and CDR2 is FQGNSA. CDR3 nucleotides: TGTGCCAGCAGCTCGGACAGGGGGCCCTTCCTGAACACTGAAGCTTTCTTT. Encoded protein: CASSSDRGPFLNTEAFF.

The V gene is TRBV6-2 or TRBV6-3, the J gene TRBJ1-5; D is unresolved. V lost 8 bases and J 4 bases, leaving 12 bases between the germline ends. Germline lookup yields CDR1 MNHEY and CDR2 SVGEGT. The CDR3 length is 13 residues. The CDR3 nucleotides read TGTGCCAGCCGCCGGGAGGGAAATCAGCCCCAGCATTTT. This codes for CASRREGNQPQHF.

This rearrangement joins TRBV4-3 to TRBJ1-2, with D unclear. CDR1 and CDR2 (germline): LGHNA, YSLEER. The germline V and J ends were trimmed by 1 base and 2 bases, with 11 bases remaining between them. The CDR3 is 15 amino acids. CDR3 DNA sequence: TGCGCCAGCAGCCAAGCCGGGGATGGGAACTATGGCTACACCTTC. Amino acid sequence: CASSQAGDGNYGYTF.

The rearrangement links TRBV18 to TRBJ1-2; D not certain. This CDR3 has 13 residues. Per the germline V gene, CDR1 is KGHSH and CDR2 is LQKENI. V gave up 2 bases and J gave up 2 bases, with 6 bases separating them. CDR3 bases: TGTGCCAGCTCACCAGGGCCCAACTATGGCTACACCTTC. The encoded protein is CASSPGPNYGYTF.

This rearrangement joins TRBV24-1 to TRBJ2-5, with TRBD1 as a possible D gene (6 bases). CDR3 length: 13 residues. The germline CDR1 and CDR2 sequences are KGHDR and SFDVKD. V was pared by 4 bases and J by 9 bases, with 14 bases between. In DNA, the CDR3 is TGTGCCACCAGTGAGGGGACAAGGGGTCCCCAGTACTTC. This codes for CATSEGTRGPQYF.

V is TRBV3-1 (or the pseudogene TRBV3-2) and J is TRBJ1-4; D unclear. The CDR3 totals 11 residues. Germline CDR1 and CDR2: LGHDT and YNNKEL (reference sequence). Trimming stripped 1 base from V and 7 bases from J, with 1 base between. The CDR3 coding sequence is TGTGCCAGCAGCCAAGGTGAAAAACTGTTTTTT. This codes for CASSQGEKLFF.

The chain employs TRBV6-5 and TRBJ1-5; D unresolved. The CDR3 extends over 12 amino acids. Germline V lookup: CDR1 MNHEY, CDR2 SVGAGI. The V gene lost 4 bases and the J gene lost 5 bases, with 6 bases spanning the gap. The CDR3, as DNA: TGTGCCAGCAGTTCCTGGGATCAGCCCCAGCATTTT. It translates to CASSSWDQPQHF.

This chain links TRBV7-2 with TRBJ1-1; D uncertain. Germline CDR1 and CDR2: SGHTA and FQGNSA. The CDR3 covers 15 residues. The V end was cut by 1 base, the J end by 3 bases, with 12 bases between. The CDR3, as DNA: TGTGCCAGCAGCTTAGTCGCCCCGTTGGACACTGAAGCTTTCTTT. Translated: CASSLVAPLDTEAFF.